This T cell receptor (beta chain) was obtained from a study of long-term antiretroviral therapy in people with HIV (dated by TCRdb to between 2021 and 2024). Regarding the complete study: The earliest samples were collected approximately a decade before the 2015 WHO recommendation for immediate ART, a period when ART was typically delayed until CD4 counts fell. A retrospective serial study tested whether changes in peripheral blood TRB repertoire composition and diversity were associated with ART initiation and durable HIV suppression. A total of under 250 cryopreserved PBMC samples came from 25 to 35 adults with confirmed HIV infection and were collected serially over a mean of approximately six years (range 1-12). Among the 30 or so participants with HIV, around 10 were female. No cross-contamination during QIAcube processing turned up in test extractions that ran a monoclonal T-cell line alongside around 32 polyclonal samples.

Here is what the overall study found, with its caveats: The samples span the years 2004 to 2017, and the ART regimens used may be less effective than current regimens. Expanded TRB clones identified before ART initiation dominated the repertoire at all time points, although this dominance fluctuated and declined in many PLHIV after ART. Starting ART was linked to a significant rise in TRB diversity, yet even with long-term ART the diversity remained significantly lower than in transplant donor controls. Since PBMC availability was limited, sequencing covered only the TCR beta chain, with no alpha chain pairing. Compared with controls, HIV repertoires had narrower CDR3 length ranges, and the network structure pointed to an antigen-experienced repertoire that shifted only slightly toward naive after ART. Inferences about post-ART repertoire changes were limited because no data were available on ART adherence, viral resistance or therapy changes. Because pre-ART samples had limited cell numbers, unsorted PBMC were profiled rather than sorted CD4+ and CD8+ T cells.

The trim is 3 bases for V and 2 bases for J, with a gap of 9 bases between the germline ends. The CDR3, cysteine through phenylalanine, is 14 amino acids long. The entry retains the CDR3 DNA only, 42 bases that are in frame from base 1. For CDR1 and CDR2, the germline V gene lists SGHTS and YDEGEE. Sequencing of the TRB variable region was done with the immunoSEQ hsTCRB v3.0 assay at survey level resolution. The target sequencing depth for TRB was about 40,000-55,000 T-cell genomes per sample. An Illumina MiSeq with a v3 150-cycle kit was used to sequence the pooled TRB libraries. The authors' pipeline ran thus. Repertoire analysis was performed in R inside a reproducible Nextflow workflow that covered QC, data transformation and analysis. LymphoSeq2, an R package for exploring AIRR-Seq data, was used to implement custom analyses. After excluding a few samples that yielded fewer than 5000 total TRB sequences, roughly 190 HIV repertoires remained for analysis. Among the 190 or so HIV repertoires that were kept, 59 were collected before ART initiation and some 130 were collected after ART initiation. Repertoires were downsampled to 5000 TRB nucleotide sequences, and summary statistics were averaged over 100 downsampling iterations. The analysis kept only TRB sequences whose CDR3 regions were at least seven amino acids long. Diversity was measured with a Shannon entropy-derived clonality score and the Gini coefficient. In the repertoire networks, any two of the top 5000 CDR3 amino acid sequences were connected whenever the two sequences differed by an edit distance of one. GLIPH2 predicted antigen specificity groups and MHC restriction for TRB CDR3 amino acid sequences. To flag known associations with CMV, EBV, HIV or tissue antigens, CDR3 amino acid sequences were compared against VDJdb and McPAS-TCR. Pre-ART, post-ART and control groups were compared with Wilcoxon signed-rank tests and Holm-Bonferroni correction. TCRdb provides this immuneACCESS table in a form limited to in-frame rearrangements. Some clones are lacking; in checked studies, under half of them reflect an unresolved V gene, and why the rest are absent is not known. V, J and clone size were drawn from that table, and D and trimming were deduced from the DNA. The sample table holds over 30,000 clones, of which about 83% were seen once. Under 8.5% of the sample lies in the top ten.

This clone was detected only once. Its recognized antigen is unknown. Base qualities are not recorded, but no much larger clone differs from it by a single base. To be included, a participant needed at least one PBMC sample from before ART initiation plus at least two post-ART samples. Every participant with HIV received treatment in the United States of America. Before DNA extraction, cryopreserved samples of about 1-10 million PBMC were thawed and washed. At the time of the earliest PBMC sample for each participant with HIV, ages ranged from roughly 23 to 55 years. Each participant contributed PBMC samples from 1-4 timepoints before ART initiation and 2-8 timepoints after ART initiation, with a median of 7 samples. Serial HIV viral load, CD4+ T-cell count, ART history and demographic data were obtained for every participant. Genomic DNA was extracted from unsorted PBMC with a Qiagen kit on a QIAcube, with processing performed in batches of 12 samples.

Here the chain combines TRBV5-8 and TRBJ1-5, with TRBD1 as a weak D call on 6 bases. This specimen was unsorted PBMCs, taken 2 years after starting antiretroviral therapy. This TCR derives from a woman in her fifties or sixties with HIV. The CDR3 region reads CASSYGQRNQPQHF. The nucleotide sequence reads as follows: TGTGCCAGCAGCTACGGACAGCGCAATCAGCCCCAGCATTTT.